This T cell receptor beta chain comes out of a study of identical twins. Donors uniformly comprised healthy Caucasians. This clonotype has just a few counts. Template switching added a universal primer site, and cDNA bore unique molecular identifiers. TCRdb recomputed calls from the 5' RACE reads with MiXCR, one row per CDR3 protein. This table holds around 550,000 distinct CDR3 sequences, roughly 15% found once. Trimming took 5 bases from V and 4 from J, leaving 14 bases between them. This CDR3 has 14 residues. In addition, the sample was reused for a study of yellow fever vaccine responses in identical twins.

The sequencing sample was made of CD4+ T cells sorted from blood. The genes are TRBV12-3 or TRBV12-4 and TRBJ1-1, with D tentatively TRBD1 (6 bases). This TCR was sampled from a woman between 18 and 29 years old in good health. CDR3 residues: CASSPLQGATEAFF. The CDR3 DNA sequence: TGTGCCAGCAGTCCCCTACAGGGAGCCACTGAAGCTTTCTTT.